This T cell receptor (beta chain) originates from a study of T-cell reconstitution after alpha-beta-depleted transplantation in children. Comments on this clonotype: Its target is not known.

Study-wide results and caveats: Several hundred graft clones that had expanded were reportedly the source of alpha-beta T cells about two months after transplant. It was newly produced T cells that mostly accounted for T-cell counts and diversity one year after transplant.

The TCRbeta library was prepared with unique molecular identifiers. TCRdb fed the PCR reads into MiXCR, producing one record per CDR3 protein. The sample has around 300,000 distinct CDR3 sequences, more than 20% seen once; the top ten hold 9.5% to 13%. From germline, CDR1 is LNHNV and CDR2 YYDKDF (reference sequence). The CDR3 loop spans 16 amino acids. V dropped 7 bases and J dropped 2; count of bases not matched to a gene: 6. This TCR came from a male patient younger than 18 who had a stem cell transplant for acute lymphoblastic leukemia, so the T cells may come from the graft donor. V and J are TRBV15 and TRBJ2-3; 13 nucleotides line up with TRBD2. The sequencing here drew on PBMCs, mostly from graft donor cells, taken 180 days after TCRalphabeta/CD19-depleted stem cell transplant. The CDR3 reads CATTRTSGSPTDTQYF. In nucleotides, the CDR3 is TGTGCCACCACCCGGACTAGCGGGAGCCCCACAGATACGCAGTATTTT.